This is a list of T cell receptor beta chains from one sample in a study of CD8+ T cells in alopecia areata. Profiled with immunoSEQ multiplex PCR; TCRdb holds only in-frame clones, not every one. The data contain hundreds of thousands of clones, around three fifths of them singletons. Specimen: CD4+ T cells sorted from blood, collected at week 0. These receptors originate from a human donor with alopecia areata. Both conserved end residues are part of each CDR3. D genes are given only for firm matches. Rows may omit the clone size; those that give it use once, few, many or a size class.

j_gene: TRBJ1-2; v_gene: TRBV11-2; abundance: NA; d_gene: NA; CDR3aa: CASSALGGYTF; CDR3nt: TGTGCCAGCAGCGCCCTAGGGGGCTACACCTTC
j_gene: TRBJ1-5; v_gene: TRBV19; abundance: NA; d_gene: NA; CDR3aa: CASSPYRENQPQHF; CDR3nt: TGTGCCAGTAGTCCGTACAGGGAGAATCAGCCCCAGCATTTT
j_gene: TRBJ2-3; v_gene: TRBV6-5; abundance: few; d_gene: NA; CDR3aa: CASSYRGKADTQYF; CDR3nt: TGTGCCAGCAGTTACAGGGGTAAAGCGGATACGCAGTATTTT
j_gene: TRBJ1-2; v_gene: TRBV6-1; abundance: NA; d_gene: NA; CDR3aa: CASSEAWQATAYGYTF; CDR3nt: TGTGCCAGCAGTGAAGCGTGGCAGGCTACAGCCTATGGCTACACCTTC
j_gene: TRBJ2-7; v_gene: TRBV6-5; abundance: NA; d_gene: NA; CDR3aa: CASGEIPYEQYF; CDR3nt: TGTGCCAGCGGAGAAATTCCCTACGAGCAGTACTTC
j_gene: TRBJ1-5; v_gene: TRBV5-8; abundance: NA; d_gene: NA; CDR3aa: CASSRPRGQPQHF; CDR3nt: TGTGCCAGCAGCCGACCGAGGGGTCAGCCCCAGCATTTT
j_gene: TRBJ2-7; v_gene: TRBV5-1; abundance: NA; d_gene: NA; CDR3aa: CASSGTGPSYEQYF; CDR3nt: TGCGCCAGCAGCGGTACAGGGCCCTCCTACGAGCAGTACTTC
j_gene: TRBJ2-7; v_gene: TRBV30; abundance: NA; d_gene: TRBD2; CDR3aa: CASDGRAYEQYF; CDR3nt: TGTGCCTCCGACGGGAGGGCCTACGAGCAGTACTTC
j_gene: TRBJ2-5; v_gene: TRBV5-1; abundance: NA; d_gene: NA; CDR3aa: CASSAGTPQQYF; CDR3nt: TGCGCCAGCAGCGCCGGGACCCCGCAGCAGTACTTC
j_gene: TRBJ1-1; v_gene: TRBV27; abundance: NA; d_gene: TRBD1; CDR3aa: CATAGQGTLWTEAFF; CDR3nt: TGTGCCACCGCGGGACAGGGGACGTTATGGACTGAAGCTTTCTTT
j_gene: TRBJ2-7; v_gene: TRBV5-1; abundance: few; d_gene: TRBD1; CDR3aa: CASRTGQGYEQYF; CDR3nt: TGCGCCAGCCGGACCGGACAGGGCTACGAGCAGTACTTC
j_gene: TRBJ2-1; v_gene: TRBV6-5; abundance: NA; d_gene: NA; CDR3aa: CASSSRTSSYNEQFF; CDR3nt: TGTGCCAGCAGTTCCCGTACTAGCTCCTACAATGAGCAGTTCTTC
j_gene: TRBJ2-7; v_gene: TRBV29-1; abundance: NA; d_gene: NA; CDR3aa: CSVGGRASSYEQYF; CDR3nt: TGCAGCGTTGGCGGCCGGGCCAGCTCCTACGAGCAGTACTTC
j_gene: TRBJ1-2; v_gene: TRBV4-1; abundance: NA; d_gene: NA; CDR3aa: CASSQPRSNYGYTF; CDR3nt: TGCGCCAGCAGCCAGCCCCGGTCTAACTATGGCTACACCTTC
j_gene: TRBJ2-3; v_gene: TRBV7-9; abundance: NA; d_gene: NA; CDR3aa: CASSRLLGVNTDTQYF; CDR3nt: TGTGCCAGCAGCCGACTTTTGGGAGTAAACACAGATACGCAGTATTTT
j_gene: TRBJ1-2; v_gene: TRBV6-5; abundance: NA; d_gene: NA; CDR3aa: CASSFGTSYGYTF; CDR3nt: TGTGCCAGCAGTTTCGGGACAAGCTATGGCTACACCTTC
j_gene: TRBJ1-2; v_gene: TRBV15; abundance: NA; d_gene: TRBD1; CDR3aa: CATSEPGQALNGYTF; CDR3nt: TGTGCCACCAGCGAGCCGGGACAGGCGTTGAATGGCTACACCTTC
j_gene: TRBJ1-4; v_gene: TRBV7-9; abundance: NA; d_gene: NA; CDR3aa: CASSLENEKLFF; CDR3nt: TGTGCCAGCAGCTTGGAGAATGAAAAACTGTTTTTT
j_gene: TRBJ1-2; v_gene: TRBV4-2; abundance: few; d_gene: NA; CDR3aa: CASSQDQGLGYGYTF; CDR3nt: TGTGCCAGCAGCCAAGATCAAGGGCTGGGTTATGGCTACACCTTC
j_gene: TRBJ2-2; v_gene: TRBV30; abundance: NA; d_gene: NA; CDR3aa: CAWKIHLDTGELFF; CDR3nt: TGTGCCTGGAAGATACATTTGGACACCGGGGAGCTGTTTTTT
j_gene: TRBJ2-2; v_gene: TRBV29-1; abundance: NA; d_gene: TRBD1; CDR3aa: CSVAGQENTGELFF; CDR3nt: TGCAGCGTCGCGGGACAGGAGAACACCGGGGAGCTGTTTTTT
j_gene: TRBJ2-2; v_gene: TRBV6-1; abundance: NA; d_gene: TRBD1; CDR3aa: CASSPGTGNTGELFF; CDR3nt: TGTGCCAGCAGCCCCGGGACAGGGAACACCGGGGAGCTGTTTTTT
j_gene: TRBJ1-2; v_gene: TRBV5-6; abundance: NA; d_gene: TRBD1; CDR3aa: CASSAQRQGRLNGDGYTF; CDR3nt: TGTGCCAGCAGCGCTCAAAGACAGGGCCGCCTTAATGGTGATGGCTACACCTTC
j_gene: TRBJ1-5; v_gene: TRBV27; abundance: NA; d_gene: TRBD1; CDR3aa: CASSSGTGVNQPQHF; CDR3nt: TGTGCCAGCAGTTCCGGGACAGGGGTCAATCAGCCCCAGCATTTT
j_gene: TRBJ2-7; v_gene: TRBV30; abundance: NA; d_gene: NA; CDR3aa: CAWSQRDEQYF; CDR3nt: TGTGCCTGGAGTCAGCGGGACGAGCAGTACTTC
j_gene: TRBJ2-7; v_gene: TRBV7-9; abundance: NA; d_gene: NA; CDR3aa: CASSPNRVDYEQYF; CDR3nt: TGTGCCAGCAGCCCCAACAGGGTGGACTACGAGCAGTACTTC
j_gene: TRBJ1-2; v_gene: TRBV7-8; abundance: many; d_gene: NA; CDR3aa: CASSLGTDYGYTF; CDR3nt: TGTGCCAGCAGCTTAGGGACTGACTATGGCTACACCTTC
j_gene: TRBJ1-1; v_gene: TRBV6-5; abundance: NA; d_gene: NA; CDR3aa: CASSPRGRAVTEAFF; CDR3nt: TGTGCCAGCAGTCCACGGGGCAGGGCGGTCACTGAAGCTTTCTTT
j_gene: TRBJ2-5; v_gene: TRBV7-3; abundance: NA; d_gene: NA; CDR3aa: CASSSSGSGEKETQYF; CDR3nt: TGTGCCAGCAGCTCATCCGGGTCAGGGGAGAAAGAGACCCAGTACTTC
j_gene: TRBJ2-3; v_gene: TRBV7-2; abundance: NA; d_gene: TRBD1; CDR3aa: CASSLGEVRDRKTDTQYF; CDR3nt: TGTGCCAGCAGCTTAGGTGAGGTCCGGGACAGAAAAACAGATACGCAGTATTTT
j_gene: TRBJ1-1; v_gene: TRBV6-5; abundance: NA; d_gene: NA; CDR3aa: CASSNGPKAFF; CDR3nt: TGTGCCAGCAGTAACGGGCCAAAAGCTTTCTTT
j_gene: TRBJ2-1; v_gene: TRBV29-1; abundance: NA; d_gene: TRBD1; CDR3aa: CSVATNRGASYNEQFF; CDR3nt: TGCAGCGTCGCGACCAACAGGGGAGCCTCCTACAATGAGCAGTTCTTC
j_gene: TRBJ1-2; v_gene: TRBV25-1; abundance: NA; d_gene: NA; CDR3aa: CASGWGHGNYGYTF; CDR3nt: TGTGCCAGCGGATGGGGACACGGGAACTATGGCTACACCTTC
j_gene: TRBJ1-1; v_gene: TRBV5-6; abundance: once; d_gene: TRBD1; CDR3aa: CASSLMQGEIYTEAFF; CDR3nt: TGTGCCAGCAGCTTGATGCAGGGGGAAATATACACTGAAGCTTTCTTT
j_gene: TRBJ1-1; v_gene: TRBV5-1; abundance: NA; d_gene: NA; CDR3aa: CASSLGQGSGAFF; CDR3nt: TGCGCCAGCAGCTTGGGTCAGGGATCAGGAGCTTTCTTT
j_gene: TRBJ1-1; v_gene: TRBV5-6; abundance: NA; d_gene: NA; CDR3aa: CASSLALTEAFF; CDR3nt: TGTGCCAGCAGCTTGGCCTTGACTGAAGCTTTCTTT
j_gene: TRBJ2-7; v_gene: TRBV9; abundance: NA; d_gene: TRBD1; CDR3aa: CASSPQGQPYEQYF; CDR3nt: TGTGCCAGCAGCCCCCAGGGACAGCCCTACGAGCAGTACTTC
j_gene: TRBJ1-2; v_gene: TRBV4-2; abundance: NA; d_gene: NA; CDR3aa: CASSQGGLSGNYGYTF; CDR3nt: TGTGCCAGCAGCCAGGGCGGACTCTCGGGTAACTATGGCTACACCTTC
j_gene: TRBJ1-6; v_gene: TRBV12-5; abundance: NA; d_gene: NA; CDR3aa: CAPTSSFPLHF; CDR3nt: TGTGCCCCCACGTCCTCATTCCCCCTCCACTTT
j_gene: TRBJ1-1; v_gene: TRBV6-5; abundance: few; d_gene: NA; CDR3aa: CASSYRGGPSDTEAFF; CDR3nt: TGTGCCAGCAGTTACCGAGGCGGCCCTTCGGACACTGAAGCTTTCTTT
j_gene: TRBJ2-5; v_gene: TRBV2; abundance: NA; d_gene: NA; CDR3aa: CASRRRQLWLETQYF; CDR3nt: TGTGCCAGCAGAAGGAGACAGCTCTGGCTGGAGACCCAGTACTTC
j_gene: TRBJ1-3; v_gene: TRBV30; abundance: NA; d_gene: NA; CDR3aa: CAWSVGSSSGNTIYF; CDR3nt: TGTGCCTGGAGTGTAGGCTCAAGCTCTGGAAACACCATATATTTT
j_gene: TRBJ2-7; v_gene: TRBV6-6; abundance: few; d_gene: TRBD2; CDR3aa: CASRPGLASSYEQYF; CDR3nt: TGTGCCAGCAGACCGGGACTAGCGAGCTCCTACGAGCAGTACTTC